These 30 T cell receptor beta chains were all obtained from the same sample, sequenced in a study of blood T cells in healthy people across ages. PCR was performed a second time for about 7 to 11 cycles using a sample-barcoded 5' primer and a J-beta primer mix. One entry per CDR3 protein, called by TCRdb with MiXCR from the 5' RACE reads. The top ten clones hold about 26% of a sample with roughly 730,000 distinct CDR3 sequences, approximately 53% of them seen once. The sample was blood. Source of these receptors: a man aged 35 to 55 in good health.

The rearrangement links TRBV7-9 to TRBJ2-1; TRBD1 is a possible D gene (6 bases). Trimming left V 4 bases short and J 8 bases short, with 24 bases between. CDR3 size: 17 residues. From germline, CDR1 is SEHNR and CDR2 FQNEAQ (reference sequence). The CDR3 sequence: CASSSNDNGQFTYEQFF. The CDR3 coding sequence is TGTGCCAGCAGCTCTAACGACAACGGACAGTTTACCTATGAGCAGTTCTTC. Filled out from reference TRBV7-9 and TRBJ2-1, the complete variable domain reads DTGVSQNPRHKITKRGQNVTFRCDPISEHNRLYWYRQTLGQGPEFLTYFQNEAQLEKSRLLSDRFSAERPKGSFSTLEIQRTEQGDSAMYLCASSSNDNGQFTYEQFFGPGTRLTVL.

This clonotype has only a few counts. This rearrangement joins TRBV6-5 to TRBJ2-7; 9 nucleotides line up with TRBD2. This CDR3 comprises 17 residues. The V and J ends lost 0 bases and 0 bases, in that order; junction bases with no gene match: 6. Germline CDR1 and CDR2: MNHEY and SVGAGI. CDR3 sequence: CASSYSRLAGYSYEQYF. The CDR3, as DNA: TGTGCCAGCAGTTACTCGAGGCTAGCGGGATACTCCTACGAGCAGTACTTC.

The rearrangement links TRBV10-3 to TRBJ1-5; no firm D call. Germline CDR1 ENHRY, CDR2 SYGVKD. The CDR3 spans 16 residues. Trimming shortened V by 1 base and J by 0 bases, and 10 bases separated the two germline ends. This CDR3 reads CAISEYNSPSNQPQHF. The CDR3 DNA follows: TGTGCCATCAGTGAGTATAACAGTCCTAGCAATCAGCCCCAGCATTTT.

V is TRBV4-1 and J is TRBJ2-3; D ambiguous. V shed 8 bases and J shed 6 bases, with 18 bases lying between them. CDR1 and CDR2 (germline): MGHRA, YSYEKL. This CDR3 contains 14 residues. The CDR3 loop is CASRQRVAIDTQYF. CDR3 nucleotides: TGCGCCAGCCGTCAAAGGGTAGCTATCGATACGCAGTATTTT.

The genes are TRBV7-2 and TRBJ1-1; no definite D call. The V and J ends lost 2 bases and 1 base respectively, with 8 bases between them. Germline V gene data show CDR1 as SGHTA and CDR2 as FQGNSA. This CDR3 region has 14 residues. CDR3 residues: CASSLTFQNTEAFF. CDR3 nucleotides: TGTGCCAGCAGCTTAACATTTCAGAACACTGAAGCTTTCTTT.

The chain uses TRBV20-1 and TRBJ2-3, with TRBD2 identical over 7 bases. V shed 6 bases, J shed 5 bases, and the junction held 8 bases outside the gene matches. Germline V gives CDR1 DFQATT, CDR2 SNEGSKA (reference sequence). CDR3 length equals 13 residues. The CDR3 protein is CSAAGDDGDTQYF. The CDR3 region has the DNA TGCAGTGCCGCGGGGGATGACGGAGATACGCAGTATTTT.

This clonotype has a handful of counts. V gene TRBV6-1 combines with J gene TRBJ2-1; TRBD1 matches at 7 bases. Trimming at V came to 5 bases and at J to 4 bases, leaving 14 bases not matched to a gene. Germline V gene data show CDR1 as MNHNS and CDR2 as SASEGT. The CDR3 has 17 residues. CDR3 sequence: CASSPSPTGQRYNEQFF. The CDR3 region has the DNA TGTGCCAGCAGTCCTTCACCAACGGGACAGAGATACAATGAGCAGTTCTTC.

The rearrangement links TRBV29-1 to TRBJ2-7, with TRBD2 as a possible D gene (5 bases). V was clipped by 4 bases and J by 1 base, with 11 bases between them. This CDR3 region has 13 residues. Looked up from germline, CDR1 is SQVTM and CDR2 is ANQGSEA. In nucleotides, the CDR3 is TGCAGCGTTGGTCGCCGGACTTCCTACGAGCAGTACTTC. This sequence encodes CSVGRRTSYEQYF.

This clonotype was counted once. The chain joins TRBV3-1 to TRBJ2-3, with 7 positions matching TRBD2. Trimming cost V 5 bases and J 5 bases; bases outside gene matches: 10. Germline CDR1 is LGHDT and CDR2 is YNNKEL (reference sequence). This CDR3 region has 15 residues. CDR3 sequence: CASSFRTRGEDTQYF. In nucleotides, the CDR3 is TGTGCCAGCAGCTTTCGGACTAGGGGTGAAGATACGCAGTATTTT.

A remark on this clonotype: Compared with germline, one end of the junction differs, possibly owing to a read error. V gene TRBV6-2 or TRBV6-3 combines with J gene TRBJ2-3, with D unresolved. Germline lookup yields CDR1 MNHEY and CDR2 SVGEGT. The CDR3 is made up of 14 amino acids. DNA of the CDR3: TGTGCCAGCAGTGACTCGACTAGCACAGATACGCAGTATTTT. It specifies CASSDSTSTDTQYF.

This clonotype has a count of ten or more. The CDR3 loop reads CASSWGSSYEQYF. CDR3 DNA: TGTGCCAGCAGTTGGGGGAGCTCCTACGAGCAGTACTTC. The chain joins TRBV27 to TRBJ2-7; D might be TRBD1 or TRBD2, each matching 5 bases. CDR1 and CDR2 from the germline V gene are MNHEY and SMNVEV (reference sequence). V was clipped by 4 bases and J by 0 bases, with 7 bases between them. The CDR3 runs to 13 residues.

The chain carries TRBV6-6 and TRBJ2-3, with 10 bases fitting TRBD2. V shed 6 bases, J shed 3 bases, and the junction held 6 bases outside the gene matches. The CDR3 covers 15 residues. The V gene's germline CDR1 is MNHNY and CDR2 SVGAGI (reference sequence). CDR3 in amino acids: CASSTRSGGTDTQYF. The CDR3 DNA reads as TGTGCCAGCAGCACACGTAGCGGGGGGACAGATACGCAGTATTTT.

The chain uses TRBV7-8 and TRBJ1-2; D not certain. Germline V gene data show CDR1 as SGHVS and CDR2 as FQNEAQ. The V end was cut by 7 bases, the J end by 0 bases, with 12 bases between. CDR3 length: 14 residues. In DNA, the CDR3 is TGTGCCAGCACCGCCAGAGACCCTAACTATGGCTACACCTTC. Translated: CASTARDPNYGYTF.

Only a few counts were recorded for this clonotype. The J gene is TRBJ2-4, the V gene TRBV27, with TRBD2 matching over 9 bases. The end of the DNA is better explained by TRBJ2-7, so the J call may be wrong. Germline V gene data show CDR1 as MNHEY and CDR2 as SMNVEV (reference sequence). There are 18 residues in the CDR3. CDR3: CAPGTTLAAGGRTYEQYF. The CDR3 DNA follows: TGTGCACCGGGGACAACTCTAGCGGCGGGAGGGCGAACCTACGAGCAGTACTTC.

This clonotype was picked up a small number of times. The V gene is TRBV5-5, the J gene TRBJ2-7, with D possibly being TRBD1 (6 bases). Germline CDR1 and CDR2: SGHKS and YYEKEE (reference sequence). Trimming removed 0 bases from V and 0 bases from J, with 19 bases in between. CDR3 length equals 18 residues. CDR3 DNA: TGTGCCAGCAGCTTGGGAAGGATTGGGGGCCTAAGCTCCTACGAGCAGTACTTC. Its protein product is CASSLGRIGGLSSYEQYF.

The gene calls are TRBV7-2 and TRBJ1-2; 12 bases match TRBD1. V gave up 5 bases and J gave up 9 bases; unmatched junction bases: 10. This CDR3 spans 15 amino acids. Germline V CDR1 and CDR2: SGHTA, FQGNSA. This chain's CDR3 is CASSAGTGGGVSYTF. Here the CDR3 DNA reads TGTGCCAGCAGCGCAGGGACAGGGGGCGGTGTAAGCTACACCTTC.

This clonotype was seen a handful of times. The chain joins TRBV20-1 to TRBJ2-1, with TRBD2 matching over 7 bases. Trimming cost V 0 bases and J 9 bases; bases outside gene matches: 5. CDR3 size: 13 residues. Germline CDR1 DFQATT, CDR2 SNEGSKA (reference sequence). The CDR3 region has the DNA TGCAGTGCTAGAGAGGCGGGGGAGGTTGAGCAGTTCTTC. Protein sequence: CSAREAGEVEQFF.

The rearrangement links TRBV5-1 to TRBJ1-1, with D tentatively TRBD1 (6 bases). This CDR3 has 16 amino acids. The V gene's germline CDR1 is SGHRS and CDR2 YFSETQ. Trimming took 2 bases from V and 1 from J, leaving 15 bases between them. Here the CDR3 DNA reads TGCGCCAGCAGCTTCCGGATAACAGGGTCGAACACTGAAGCTTTCTTT. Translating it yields CASSFRITGSNTEAFF. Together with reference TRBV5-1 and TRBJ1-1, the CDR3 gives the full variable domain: KAGVTQTPRYLIKTRGQQVTLSCSPISGHRSVSWYQQTPGQGLQFLFEYFSETQRNKGNFPGRFSGRQFSNSRSEMNVSTLELGDSALYLCASSFRITGSNTEAFFGQGTRLTVV.

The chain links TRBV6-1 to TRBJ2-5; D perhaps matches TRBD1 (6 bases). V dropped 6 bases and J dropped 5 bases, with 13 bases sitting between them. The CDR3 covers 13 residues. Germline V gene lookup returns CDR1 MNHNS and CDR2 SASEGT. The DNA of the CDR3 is TGTGCCAGCAGAACCAACAGGGACGAGACCCAGTACTTC. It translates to CASRTNRDETQYF.

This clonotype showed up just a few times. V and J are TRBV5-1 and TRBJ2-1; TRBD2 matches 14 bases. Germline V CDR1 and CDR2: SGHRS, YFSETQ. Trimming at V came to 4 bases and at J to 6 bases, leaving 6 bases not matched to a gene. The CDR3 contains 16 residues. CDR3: CASSPWTSGGLNEQFF. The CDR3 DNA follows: TGCGCCAGCAGCCCGTGGACTAGCGGGGGGCTCAATGAGCAGTTCTTC.

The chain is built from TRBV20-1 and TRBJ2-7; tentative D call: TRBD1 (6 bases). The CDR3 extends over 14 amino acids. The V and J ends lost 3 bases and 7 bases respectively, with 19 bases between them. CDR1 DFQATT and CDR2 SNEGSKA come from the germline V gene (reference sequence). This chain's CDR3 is CSASFKQGTGEQYF. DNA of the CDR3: TGCAGTGCTAGCTTCAAACAGGGCACGGGGGAGCAGTACTTC.

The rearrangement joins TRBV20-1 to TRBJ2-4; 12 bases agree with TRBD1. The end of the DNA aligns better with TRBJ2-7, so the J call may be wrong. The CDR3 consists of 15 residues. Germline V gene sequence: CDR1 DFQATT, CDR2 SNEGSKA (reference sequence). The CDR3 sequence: CSATYGTGGAYEQYF. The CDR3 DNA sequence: TGCAGTGCTACCTATGGGACAGGGGGCGCGTACGAGCAGTACTTC.

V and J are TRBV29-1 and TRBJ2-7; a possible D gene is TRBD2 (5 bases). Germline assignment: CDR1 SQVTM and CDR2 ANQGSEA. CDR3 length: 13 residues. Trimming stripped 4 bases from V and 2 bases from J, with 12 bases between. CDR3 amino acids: CSVGRGRPYEQYF. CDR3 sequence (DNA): TGCAGCGTTGGTCGGGGTCGTCCCTACGAGCAGTACTTC.

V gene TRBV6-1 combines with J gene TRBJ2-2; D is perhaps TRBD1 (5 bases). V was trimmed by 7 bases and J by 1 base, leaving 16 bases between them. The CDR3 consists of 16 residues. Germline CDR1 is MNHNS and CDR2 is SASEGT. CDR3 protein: CASNPRANMNTGELFF. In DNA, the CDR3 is TGTGCCAGCAACCCCAGGGCGAATATGAACACCGGGGAGCTGTTTTTT.

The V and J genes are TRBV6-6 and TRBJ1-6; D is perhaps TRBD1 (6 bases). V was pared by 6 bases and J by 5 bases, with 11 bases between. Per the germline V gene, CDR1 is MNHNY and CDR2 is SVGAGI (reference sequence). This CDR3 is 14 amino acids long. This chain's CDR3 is CASRGAGDNSPLHF. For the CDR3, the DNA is TGTGCCAGCAGGGGGGCCGGGGATAATTCACCCCTCCACTTT.

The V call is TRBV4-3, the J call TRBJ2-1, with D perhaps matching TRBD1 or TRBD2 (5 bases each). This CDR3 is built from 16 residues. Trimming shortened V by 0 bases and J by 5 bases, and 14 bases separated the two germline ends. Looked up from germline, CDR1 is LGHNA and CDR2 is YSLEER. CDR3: CASSQDRGAWDNEQFF. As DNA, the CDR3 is TGCGCCAGCAGCCAAGATCGGGGCGCATGGGACAATGAGCAGTTCTTC.

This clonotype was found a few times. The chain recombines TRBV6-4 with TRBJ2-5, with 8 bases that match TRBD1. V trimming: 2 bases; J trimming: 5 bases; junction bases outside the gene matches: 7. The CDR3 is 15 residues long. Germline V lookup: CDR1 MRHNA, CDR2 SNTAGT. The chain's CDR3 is CASSDGQGAFETQYF. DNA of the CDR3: TGTGCCAGCAGTGACGGGCAGGGGGCTTTCGAGACCCAGTACTTC.

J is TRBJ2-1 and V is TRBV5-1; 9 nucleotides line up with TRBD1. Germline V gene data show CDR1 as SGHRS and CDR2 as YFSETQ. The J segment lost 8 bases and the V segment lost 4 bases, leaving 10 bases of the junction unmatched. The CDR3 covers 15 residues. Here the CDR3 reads CASSTMPGQGHEQFF. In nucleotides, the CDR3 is TGCGCCAGCAGCACAATGCCGGGACAGGGTCATGAGCAGTTCTTC.

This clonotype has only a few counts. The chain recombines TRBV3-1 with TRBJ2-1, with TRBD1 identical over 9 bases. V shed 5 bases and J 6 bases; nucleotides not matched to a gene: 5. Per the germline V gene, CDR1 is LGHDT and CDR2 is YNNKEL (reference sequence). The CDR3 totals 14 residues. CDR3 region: CASSIGQGLNEQFF. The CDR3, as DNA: TGTGCCAGCAGCATAGGACAGGGGCTCAATGAGCAGTTCTTC.

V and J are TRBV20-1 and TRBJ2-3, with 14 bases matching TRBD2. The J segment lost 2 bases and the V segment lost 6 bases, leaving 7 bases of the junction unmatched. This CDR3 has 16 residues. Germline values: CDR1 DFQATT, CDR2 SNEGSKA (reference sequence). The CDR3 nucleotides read TGCAGTGCCACCGGACTAGCGGGGGGTCTCACAGATACGCAGTATTTT. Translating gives CSATGLAGGLTDTQYF.